This TCR beta chain was retrieved from a study of cytomegalovirus exposure and HLA in healthy donors. Amplification used 60 Vbeta primers and 13 Jbeta primers. Here immunoSEQ multiplex PCR was the method, and the copy in TCRdb shows in-frame clones only, minus some. This table holds 150,000 or so clones, over 60% found once. Concerning this clone: The antigen is not known.

Notes on the study in general: Cytomegalovirus association was assigned to around 150 TCR beta chains.

The sequence came from a woman aged 30 to 39 in good health and CMV-seropositive. The sample was PBMCs.

The CDR3 protein is CASRDYQETQYF. The DNA for the CDR3 is TGTGCCAGTCGGGACTACCAAGAGACCCAGTACTTC. This sequence joins TRBV6-1 and TRBJ2-5; tentative D call: TRBD2 (6 bases). Germline CDR1 and CDR2: MNHNS and SASEGT. The CDR3 covers 12 residues. Trimming pared 9 bases from V and 0 bases from J, leaving 8 bases between.